This T cell receptor beta chain was captured in a study of ipilimumab plus nivolumab after autologous stem cell transplantation. This clone appeared a few times. The repertoire was sequenced with immunoSEQ multiplex PCR; TCRdb's copy has only in-frame clones and lacks some. The sample shows more than 12,000 clones, approximately 72% of them seen only once. This TCR came from a male donor with primary mediastinal lymphoma. The sample in question was PBMCs, obtained in a trial of ipilimumab plus nivolumab as post-transplant consolidation.

The CDR3 sequence is CASMPGPANTEAFF. CDR3 nucleotide sequence: TGTGCCAGCATGCCCGGACCGGCAAACACTGAAGCTTTCTTT. The chain carries TRBV6-1 and TRBJ1-1; D is ambiguous. This CDR3 spans 14 amino acids. Germline CDR1 reads MNHNS; CDR2 reads SASEGT. Trimming removed 7 bases from V and 2 bases from J, with 14 bases in between.